One T cell receptor beta chain is described in this entry. Its specificity is unknown. This CDR3 region has 13 residues. In germline, CDR1 is SGHTA, CDR2 FQGTGA. V dropped 0 bases and J dropped 6 bases, with 9 bases sitting between them. TCRdb's table, derived via immunoSEQ multiplex PCR, lists solely in-frame clones and lacks some. The profile shows 45,000 to 65,000 clones, 85% to 90% of them singletons. The data are from a study of OX40 agonist ivuxolimab in advanced cancers. Overall study: Age averaged around 58 years (range about 23 to 80), and roughly 80% were male. Broader study findings: A proportion of nonresponders additionally exhibited low normalized T-cell clonal expansion. Relatively little clonal expansion, among the lowest observed, appeared in partial responders at 0.1-3.0 mg/kg.

Exclusion applied to patients with autoimmune disease history or systemic immunosuppression. The sequence was obtained from an adult with an advanced solid tumor such as melanoma, head and neck, liver or kidney cancer. The V and J genes are TRBV7-3 and TRBJ2-7; D may correspond to TRBD1 or TRBD2 (5 bases each). Sequencing used CD4+ or CD8+ T cells sorted from blood, obtained in a trial of the OX40 agonist ivuxolimab. CDR3 bases: TGTGCCAGCAGCTTAACTTCGGGACGCGAGCAGTACTTC. Its protein is CASSLTSGREQYF.